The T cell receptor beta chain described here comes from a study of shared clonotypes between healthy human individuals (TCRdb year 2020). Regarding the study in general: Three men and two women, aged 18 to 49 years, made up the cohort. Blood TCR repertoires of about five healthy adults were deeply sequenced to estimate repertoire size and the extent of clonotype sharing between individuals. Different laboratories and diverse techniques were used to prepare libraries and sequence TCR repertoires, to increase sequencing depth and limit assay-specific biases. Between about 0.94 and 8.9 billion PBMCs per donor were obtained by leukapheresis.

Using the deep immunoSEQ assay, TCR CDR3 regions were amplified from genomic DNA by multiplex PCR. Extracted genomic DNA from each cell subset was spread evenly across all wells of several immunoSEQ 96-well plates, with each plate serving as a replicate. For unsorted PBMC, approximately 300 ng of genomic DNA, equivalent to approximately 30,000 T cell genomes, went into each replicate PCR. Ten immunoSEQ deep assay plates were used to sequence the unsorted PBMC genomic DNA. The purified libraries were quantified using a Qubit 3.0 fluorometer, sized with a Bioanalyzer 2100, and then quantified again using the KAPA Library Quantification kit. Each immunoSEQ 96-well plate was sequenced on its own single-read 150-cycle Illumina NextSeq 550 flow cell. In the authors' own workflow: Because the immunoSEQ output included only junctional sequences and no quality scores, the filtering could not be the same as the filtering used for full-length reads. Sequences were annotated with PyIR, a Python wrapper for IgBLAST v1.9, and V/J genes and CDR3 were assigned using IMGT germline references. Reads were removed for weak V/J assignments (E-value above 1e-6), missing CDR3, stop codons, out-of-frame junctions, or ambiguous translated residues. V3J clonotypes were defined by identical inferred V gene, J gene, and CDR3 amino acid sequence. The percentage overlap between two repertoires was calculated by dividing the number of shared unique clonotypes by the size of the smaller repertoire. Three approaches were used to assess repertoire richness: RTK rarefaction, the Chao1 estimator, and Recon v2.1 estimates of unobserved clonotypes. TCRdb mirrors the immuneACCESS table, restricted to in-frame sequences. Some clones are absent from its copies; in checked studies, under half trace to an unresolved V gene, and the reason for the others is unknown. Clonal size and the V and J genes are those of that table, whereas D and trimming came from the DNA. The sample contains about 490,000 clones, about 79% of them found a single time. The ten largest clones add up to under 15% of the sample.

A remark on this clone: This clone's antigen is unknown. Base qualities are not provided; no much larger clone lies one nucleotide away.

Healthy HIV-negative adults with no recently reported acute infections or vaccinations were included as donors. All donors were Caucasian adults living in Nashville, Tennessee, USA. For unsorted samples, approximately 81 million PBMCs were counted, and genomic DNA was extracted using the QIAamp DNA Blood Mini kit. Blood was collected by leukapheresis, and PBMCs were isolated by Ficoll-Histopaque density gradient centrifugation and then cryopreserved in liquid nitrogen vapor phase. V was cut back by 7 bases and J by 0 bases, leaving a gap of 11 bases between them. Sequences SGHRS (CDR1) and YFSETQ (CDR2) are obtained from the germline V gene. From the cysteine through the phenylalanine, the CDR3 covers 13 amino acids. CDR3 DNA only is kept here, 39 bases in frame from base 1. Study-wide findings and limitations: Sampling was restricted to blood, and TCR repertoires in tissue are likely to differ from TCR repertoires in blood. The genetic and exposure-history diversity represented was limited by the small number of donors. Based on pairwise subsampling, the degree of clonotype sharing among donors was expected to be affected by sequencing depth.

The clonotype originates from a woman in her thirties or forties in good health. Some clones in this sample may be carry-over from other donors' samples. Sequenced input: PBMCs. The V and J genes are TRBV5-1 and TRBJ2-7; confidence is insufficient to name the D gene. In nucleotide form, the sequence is TGCGCCAGCCGATCTTCTAGCTCCTACGAGCAGTACTTC. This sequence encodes CASRSSSSYEQYF.